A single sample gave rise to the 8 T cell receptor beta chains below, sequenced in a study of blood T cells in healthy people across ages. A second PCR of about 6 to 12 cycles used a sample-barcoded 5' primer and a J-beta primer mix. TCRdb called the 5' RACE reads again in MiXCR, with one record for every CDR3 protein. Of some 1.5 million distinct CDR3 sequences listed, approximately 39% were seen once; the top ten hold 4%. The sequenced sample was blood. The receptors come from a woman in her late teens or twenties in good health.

The CDR3 protein is CAWDRASNTEAFF. CDR3 in DNA: TGTGCCTGGGACAGGGCTTCGAACACTGAAGCTTTCTTT. The rearrangement uses TRBV30 and TRBJ1-1; 7 positions match TRBD1. The V and J ends lost 5 bases and 1 base, in that order; junction bases with no gene match: 4. CDR1 and CDR2 (germline): GTSNPN, SVGIG (reference sequence). The CDR3 runs 13 residues.

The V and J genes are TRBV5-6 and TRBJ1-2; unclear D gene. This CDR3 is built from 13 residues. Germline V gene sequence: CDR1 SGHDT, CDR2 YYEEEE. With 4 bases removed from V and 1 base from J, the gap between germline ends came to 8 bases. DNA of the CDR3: TGTGCCAGCAGCCCCGCGAATAACTATGGCTACACCTTC. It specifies CASSPANNYGYTF.

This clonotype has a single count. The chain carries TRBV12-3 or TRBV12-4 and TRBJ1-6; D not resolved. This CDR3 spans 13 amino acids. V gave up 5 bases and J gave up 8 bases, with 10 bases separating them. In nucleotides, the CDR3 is TGTGCCAGCAGTGCCCGGGCAGATTCACCCCTCCACTTT. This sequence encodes CASSARADSPLHF.

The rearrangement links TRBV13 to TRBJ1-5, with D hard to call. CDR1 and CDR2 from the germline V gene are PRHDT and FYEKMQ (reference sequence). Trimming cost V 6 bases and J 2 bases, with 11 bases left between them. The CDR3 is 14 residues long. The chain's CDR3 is CASRRAGRNQPQHF. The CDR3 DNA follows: TGTGCCAGCAGACGCGCCGGACGCAATCAGCCCCAGCATTTT.

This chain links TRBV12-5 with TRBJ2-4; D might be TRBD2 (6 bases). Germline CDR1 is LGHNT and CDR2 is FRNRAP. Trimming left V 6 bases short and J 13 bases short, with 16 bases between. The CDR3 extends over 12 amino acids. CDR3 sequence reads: CASGPSGSKQYF. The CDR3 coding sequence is TGTGCTAGTGGCCCCTCCGGGAGCAAGCAGTACTTC. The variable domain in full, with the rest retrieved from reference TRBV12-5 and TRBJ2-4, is DARVTQTPRHKVTEMGQEVTMRCQPILGHNTVFWYRQTMMQGLELLAYFRNRAPLDDSGMPKDRFSAEMPDATLATLKIQPSEPRDSAVYFCASGPSGSKQYFGAGTRLSVL.

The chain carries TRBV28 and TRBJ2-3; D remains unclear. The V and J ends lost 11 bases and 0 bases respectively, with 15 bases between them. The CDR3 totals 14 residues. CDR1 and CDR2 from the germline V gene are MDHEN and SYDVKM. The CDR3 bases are TGTGCCGTTCCGCTGGGCGCTAGCACAGATACGCAGTATTTT. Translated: CAVPLGASTDTQYF.

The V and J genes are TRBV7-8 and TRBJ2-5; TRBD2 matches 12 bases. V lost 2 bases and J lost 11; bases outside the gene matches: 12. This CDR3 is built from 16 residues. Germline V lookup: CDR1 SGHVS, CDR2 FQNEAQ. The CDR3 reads CASSLPSGGVNNEQYF. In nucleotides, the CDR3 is TGTGCCAGCAGCTTACCTAGCGGGGGGGTAAACAATGAGCAGTACTTC.

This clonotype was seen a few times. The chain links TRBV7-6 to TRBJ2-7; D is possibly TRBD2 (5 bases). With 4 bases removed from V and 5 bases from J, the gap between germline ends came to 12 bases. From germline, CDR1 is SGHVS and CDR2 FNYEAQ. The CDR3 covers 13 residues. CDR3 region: CASSSGRVNEQYF. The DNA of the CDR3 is TGTGCCAGCAGCTCTGGGAGAGTGAACGAGCAGTACTTC.